Presented here are 13 T cell receptor beta chains from one specimen sequenced in a study of T-cell memory formation after mild COVID-19. TCRdb reanalysed the 5' RACE reads using MiXCR and keeps one entry per CDR3 protein. The sample lists fewer than 350,000 distinct CDR3 sequences; 15% to 20% were seen once. The sequenced material came from PBMCs or a T cell subset sorted from them (not recorded which). The receptors originated from a man aged 18 to 29 who had mild COVID-19 (a few samples of this study predate the infection). Cell type and time point are not known.

This sequence joins TRBV25-1 and TRBJ2-3, with D possibly called TRBD1 or TRBD2 (5 bases each). CDR1 is MGHDK, CDR2 SYGVNS, per germline. The CDR3 has 14 amino acids. V was pared by 3 bases and J by 8 bases, with 15 bases between. CDR3 amino acids: CASSDWGTAGTQYF. CDR3 nucleotide sequence: TGTGCCAGCAGTGACTGGGGGACCGCTGGTACGCAGTATTTT.

The chain carries TRBV10-1 and TRBJ2-3; D is uncertain. The CDR3 totals 16 residues. The germline gives CDR1 WNHNN, CDR2 SYGVQD (reference sequence). The germline V and J ends were trimmed by 3 bases and 2 bases, with 15 bases remaining between them. The CDR3: CASSDKVDGITDTQYF. The CDR3, as DNA: TGCGCCAGCAGTGATAAGGTCGACGGAATCACAGATACGCAGTATTTT.

This clonotype has only a few counts. V usage is TRBV28 and J usage is TRBJ2-7; 11 bases line up with TRBD1. Germline trimming cut 4 bases from V and 5 bases from J; bases unmatched to any gene: 1. Per the germline V gene, CDR1 is MDHEN and CDR2 is SYDVKM. CDR3 length: 13 amino acids. CDR3 in DNA: TGTGCCAGCAGTTCGGGACAGGGGGACGAGCAGTACGTC. As protein: CASSSGQGDEQYV.

This clonotype was seen only a few times. The chain joins TRBV2 to TRBJ2-7; TRBD1 matches 9 bases. CDR1 and CDR2 (germline): SNHLY, FYNNEI. The CDR3 consists of 12 residues. The V gene end was trimmed by 8 bases and the J gene end by 7 bases; junction bases not matched to a gene: 6. CDR3: CASPGTGPEQYF. The CDR3 DNA sequence: TGTGCCAGCCCCGGGACAGGGCCTGAGCAGTACTTC. The variable domain in full, with the rest retrieved from reference TRBV2 and TRBJ2-7, is EPEVTQTPSHQVTQMGQEVILRCVPISNHLYFYWYRQILGQKVEFLVSFYNNEISEKSEIFDDQFSVERPDGSNFTLKIRSTKLEDSAMYFCASPGTGPEQYFGPGTRLTVT.

This clonotype occurred a few times. The chain combines TRBV12-3 or TRBV12-4 with TRBJ2-3, with D maybe TRBD1 (6 bases). CDR3 length equals 13 residues. V lost 6 bases to trimming and J lost 8 bases, with 15 bases between them. The CDR3 is CASRGTGHGTQYF. CDR3 bases: TGTGCCAGCAGGGGTACAGGGCATGGTACGCAGTATTTT.

At least ten counts were recorded for this clonotype. The gene calls are TRBV7-2 and TRBJ2-3, with a possible D match to TRBD1 (5 bases). Germline values: CDR1 SGHTA, CDR2 FQGNSA. V was shortened by 5 bases and J by 6 bases, with 15 bases between the two germline ends. This CDR3 spans 14 amino acids. CDR3 DNA: TGTGCCAGCAGCGCACGACAGTTTCCTGATACGCAGTATTTT. It encodes CASSARQFPDTQYF.

This clonotype has only a few counts. The V gene is TRBV7-2, the J gene TRBJ2-3, with 8 bases lining up with TRBD2. V dropped 5 bases and J dropped 4; count of bases not matched to a gene: 5. The germline gives CDR1 SGHTA, CDR2 FQGNSA. The CDR3 is 14 amino acids. The CDR3 region has the DNA TGTGCCAGCAGCCCTCGGGAGGGGGCAGATACGCAGTATTTT. It specifies CASSPREGADTQYF.

This clonotype was observed many times. The gene calls are TRBV5-1 and TRBJ2-7; no clear D. The CDR3 totals 15 residues. The V and J ends lost 3 bases and 5 bases respectively, with 18 bases between them. The V gene's germline CDR1 is SGHRS and CDR2 YFSETQ. CDR3: CASSYVSGPGNEQYV. In nucleotides, the CDR3 is TGCGCCAGCAGCTATGTATCCGGGCCTGGGAACGAGCAGTACGTC.

The table lists this clonotype with many counts. This chain joins TRBV12-3 or TRBV12-4 and TRBJ2-5; D is perhaps TRBD2 (5 bases). V lost 6 bases, J lost 5 bases, and 7 bases lay in between. The CDR3 has 11 residues. CDR3 amino acids: CASRGLETQYF. In nucleotides, the CDR3 is TGTGCCAGCAGAGGACTGGAGACCCAGTACTTC.

This clonotype was counted a few times. The chain joins TRBV5-1 to TRBJ2-3, with D perhaps TRBD2 (5 bases). Trimming cost V 0 bases and J 3 bases, with 11 bases left between them. Germline V CDR1 and CDR2: SGHRS, YFSETQ. The CDR3 has 15 amino acids. The CDR3 is CASSLDGDRTDTQYF. In DNA, the CDR3 is TGCGCCAGCAGCTTGGACGGGGATAGGACAGATACGCAGTATTTT.

The gene calls are TRBV4-1 and TRBJ2-3; D perhaps matches TRBD1 (5 bases). V lost 4 bases and J lost 5, with 19 bases in between. The CDR3 is made up of 16 amino acids. Germline lookup yields CDR1 MGHRA and CDR2 YSYEKL. CDR3 nucleotide sequence: TGCGCCAGCAGCCGCGGATTCAGGGTAGGGAAAGATACGCAGTATTTT. It yields the protein CASSRGFRVGKDTQYF.

The V call is TRBV2, the J call TRBJ1-5; the D is unclear. Trimming removed 0 bases from V and 4 bases from J, with 7 bases in between. The CDR3 extends over 14 amino acids. Germline V gene data show CDR1 as SNHLY and CDR2 as FYNNEI. Here the CDR3 reads CASSEATRNQPQHF. In DNA, the CDR3 is TGTGCCAGCAGTGAAGCCACTCGGAATCAGCCCCAGCATTTT.

The chain employs TRBV5-1 and TRBJ1-3, with TRBD1 matching over 7 bases. With V trimmed by 4 bases and J by 0 bases, 7 bases remained unmatched. CDR1 is SGHRS, CDR2 YFSETQ, per germline. CDR3 length: 16 amino acids. The CDR3 reads CASSMTNRGSGNTIYF. CDR3 nucleotide sequence: TGCGCCAGCAGCATGACCAACAGGGGCTCTGGAAACACCATATATTTT.